Included here is one TCR beta chain sequence, with context. This record belongs to a study of blood T cell repertoires in COVID-19. About the research overall: Acute and convalescent COVID-19 specimens originated in the United States, Italy and Spain.

Participant reports of clinical history set cohort assignment. The CDR3 spans 16 residues. In the source study's methods: Counts of nucleated cells, estimated from reference gene primer amplification, were obtained. TCRdb's copy holds only in-frame clones and misses some; the assay was immunoSEQ multiplex PCR. The V and J calls and the clone size are those of that table, but D and trimming were determined from the DNA. The data show over 250,000 clones, with 90% seen just once and around 1.1% held by the top ten. Sequencing was done on a sample of PBMCs or T cells enriched from blood (not recorded which). This receptor was identified in a woman in her twenties or thirties who had recovered from COVID-19. V and J are TRBV12-1 and TRBJ1-2; the table's D gene call, TRBD1, was not cross checked with the DNA. TRBV12-1 is recorded as a pseudogene. CDR3 sequence reads: CASSLGRDRHFYGYTF. In nucleotides, the CDR3 is TGTGCCAGCAGCTTGGGGAGGGACAGGCACTTCTATGGCTACACCTTC.